This is a list of T cell receptor beta chains from one sample in a study of CD8 T cells in Susac syndrome. Via MiXCR, TCRdb re-called the immunoSEQ multiplex PCR reads, giving one row per CDR3 protein. The table records some 180,000 distinct CDR3 sequences, 75% to 95% of them present only once. What was sequenced was CD4+ T cells from PBMCs. Receptors originate from a human donor with Susac syndrome. Both conserved end residues are part of each CDR3. The D gene is left open where the match is weak. Some rows mark clone size as missing; the rest say once, few, many or name a class of expanded clone.

d_call | j_call | v_call | clone_size | cdr3_nt | cdr3_aa
TRBD1 | TRBJ2-5 | TRBV5-8 | . | TGTGCCAGCAGCGCAGGGGGTAAGACCCAGTACTTC | CASSAGGKTQYF
TRBD1 | TRBJ2-5 | TRBV6-5 | . | TGTGCCAGCAGTTACCTCGACAGGGGGCTAGGGGAGACCCAGTACTTC | CASSYLDRGLGETQYF
. | TRBJ1-2 | TRBV5-4 | . | TGTGCCAGCAGCTTGTTTAACACGCTCAATGGCTACACCTTC | CASSLFNTLNGYTF
. | TRBJ1-5 | TRBV15 | . | TGTGCCACCAGCAGAGGCGGTTCTGGGCCCCAGCATTTT | CATSRGGSGPQHF
. | TRBJ1-5 | TRBV5-1 | once | TGCGCCAGCAGCAGGACCGTGCAAGGTCCCCAGCATTTT | CASSRTVQGPQHF
. | TRBJ2-4 | TRBV19 | . | TGTGCCACCCGTCAATTCAAGGGCGATTGGGCCAAAAACATTCAGTACTTC | CATRQFKGDWAKNIQYF
. | TRBJ1-2 | TRBV6-1 | once | TGTGCCAGCAATTTCGACCACTACTATGGCTACACCTTC | CASNFDHYYGYTF
TRBD2 | TRBJ2-5 | TRBV19 | . | TGTGCCAGTAGTATAGTTTCAGCGGGGGGGCTTGGCCGACGTCTCGAGACCCAGTACTTC | CASSIVSAGGLGRRLETQYF
. | TRBJ2-7 | TRBV2 | . | TGTGCCACCCGATACAGGGTGGGGAACGAGCAGTACTTC | CATRYRVGNEQYF
. | TRBJ2-1 | TRBV7-9 | . | TGTGCCAGCAGCTTGGAGGGGCCGTACCAGGGGTCTGAGCAGTTCTTC | CASSLEGPYQGSEQFF
. | TRBJ1-4 | TRBV4-1 | . | TGCGCCAGCAGCCGGCCGGGGGCTAATGAAAAACTGTTTTTT | CASSRPGANEKLFF
TRBD1 | TRBJ1-3 | TRBV30 | . | TGTGCCTGGAGTGTCAGACAGGGAGTTTCTGGAAACACCATATATTTT | CAWSVRQGVSGNTIYF
. | TRBJ1-1 | TRBV18 | few | TGTGCCAGCTCACCGGGACAGAACACTGAAGCTTTCTTT | CASSPGQNTEAFF
. | TRBJ1-2 | TRBV29-1 | . | TGCAGCGCAGGGGCAGGGGTTCGGTATGGCTACACCTTC | CSAGAGVRYGYTF
TRBD1 | TRBJ2-7 | TRBV28 | . | TGTGCCAGCAGTCCCCGGGACAGAACTGGAGTAGGGTACGAGCAGTACTTC | CASSPRDRTGVGYEQYF
. | TRBJ2-2 | TRBV14 | . | TGTGCCAGCAGCCTTGAACGGGGACACGGGGAGCTGTTTTTT | CASSLERGHGELFF